This T cell receptor (beta chain) came from a study of cytomegalovirus exposure and HLA in healthy donors. Amplification used 60 Vbeta primers and 13 Jbeta primers. Method: immunoSEQ multiplex PCR; TCRdb's copy keeps in-frame clones and lacks some. The sample carries a few hundred thousand clones, around 80% recorded once. Trimming took 2 bases from V and 3 from J, leaving 14 bases between them. The CDR3 length is 16 residues. Looked up from germline, CDR1 is MGHRA and CDR2 is YSYEKL. General observations from the study: Data from an earlier analysis indicated that most TCR beta V segments were productive either about 90% or about 30% of the time. TCR beta chain V- and J-gene trimming was linked, in a later analysis, to a missense variant in DCLRE1C.

As regards this clone: Its cognate antigen is unknown.

The sample consisted of PBMCs. This TCR derives from a woman in her fifties or sixties in good health and CMV-seropositive. The chain joins TRBV4-1 to TRBJ2-1; no clear D. The CDR3 reads CASSQPVRSLYNEQFF. The CDR3 DNA is TGCGCCAGCAGCCAACCGGTGAGGAGCCTCTACAATGAGCAGTTCTTC.